This TCR beta chain was profiled in a study of cytomegalovirus exposure and HLA in healthy donors. Study results and caveats: Using the classifier, cytomegalovirus status was reportedly diagnosed with high specificity and sensitivity.

Points on this clone: Its specificity is not known.

CDR1 SGDLS and CDR2 YYNGEE come from the germline V gene. The V segment lost 4 bases and the J segment 4 bases; nucleotides outside the gene matches: 8. This CDR3 is built from 18 residues. The donors were members of the approximately 120-subject validation cohort (separate from the approximately 670-subject first cohort). TCRdb's copy holds only in-frame clones and misses some; the assay was immunoSEQ multiplex PCR. This table holds 100,000 to 150,000 clones, 89% found once. The sequenced material came from PBMCs. The chain has TRBV9 and TRBJ2-1; 16 bases map to TRBD2. This TCR was sampled from a man in his thirties or forties in good health and CMV-seronegative. The DNA of the CDR3 is TGTGCCAGCAGCCCCAGCTTGGGACTAGCGGGGGGGTACAATGAGCAGTTCTTC. Encoded protein: CASSPSLGLAGGYNEQFF.